The 13 T cell receptor beta chains below were found in one sample sequenced in a study of monozygotic twins with cystic fibrosis. Repertoires were generated with immunoSEQ multiplex PCR, while TCRdb's copy carries only in-frame clones and drops some. The table lists about 29,000 clones, around four fifths of them singletons. Sequencing was carried out using blood. The origin of the receptors is a girl aged 2 to 9 with cystic fibrosis.

The chain has TRBV25-1 and TRBJ2-5; D perhaps matches TRBD1 (5 bases). The CDR3 has 14 residues. Trimming pared 8 bases from V and 3 bases from J, leaving 16 bases between. Germline V gene sequence: CDR1 MGHDK, CDR2 SYGVNS. The CDR3 DNA follows: TGTGCCAGCGAAGGGGTAGGGTCTGAAGAGACCCAGTACTTC. Protein: CASEGVGSEETQYF.

Note on this clone: One junction end disagrees with the germline gene, perhaps due to a read error. The chain carries TRBV7-6 and TRBJ2-3, with 9 nucleotides matching TRBD2. The length of the CDR3 is 16 residues. Per germline, CDR1 SGHVS and CDR2 FNYEAQ. CDR3 amino acids: CASSLASGLPSGDSIF. The DNA for the CDR3 is TGTGCCAGCAGCTTAGCGAGTGGACTCCCTAGCGGGGACAGTATTTTT.

The chain combines TRBV9 with TRBJ2-1, with D possibly being TRBD2 (6 bases). This CDR3 has 15 amino acids. Trimming removed 3 bases at V and 5 bases at J, with 15 bases between. The V gene's germline CDR1 is SGDLS and CDR2 YYNGEE. The CDR3 DNA follows: TGTGCCAGCAGCGGGAGGGCCGGGGCTGACAATGAGCAGTTCTTC. Its protein product is CASSGRAGADNEQFF.

V usage is TRBV6-6 and J usage is TRBJ2-3, with unresolved D. Germline V lookup: CDR1 MNHNY, CDR2 SVGAGI (reference sequence). The V end lost 6 bases, the J end lost 6 bases, and 22 bases lay between the germline ends. The CDR3 is 16 residues long. For the CDR3, the DNA is TGTGCCAGCAGCCTCCCCACAGCTTTTTCGTCGGATACGCAGTATTTT. It yields the protein CASSLPTAFSSDTQYF.

This chain uses TRBV7-9 with TRBJ1-3, with D tentatively TRBD1 (6 bases). This CDR3 contains 19 residues. V dropped 5 bases and J dropped 0 bases, with 23 bases sitting between them. Germline V gives CDR1 SEHNR, CDR2 FQNEAQ (reference sequence). CDR3: CASSPNVGTRRSSGNTIYF. DNA of the CDR3: TGTGCCAGCAGCCCAAATGTGGGGACACGGAGGAGCTCTGGAAACACCATATATTTT.

V usage is TRBV6-1 and J usage is TRBJ2-7, with 8 nucleotides matching TRBD1. The trim removed 5 bases at V and 3 bases at J, leaving 6 bases unmatched. Germline values: CDR1 MNHNS, CDR2 SASEGT. CDR3 size: 14 residues. CDR3 loop: CASSFTGGFYEQYF. The CDR3 DNA reads TGTGCCAGCAGTTTTACAGGGGGTTTCTACGAGCAGTACTTC.

The rearrangement uses TRBV30 and TRBJ2-1; D gene uncertain. This CDR3 comprises 15 residues. V dropped 6 bases and J dropped 0 bases, with 15 bases sitting between them. Germline V gives CDR1 GTSNPN, CDR2 SVGIG (reference sequence). In DNA, the CDR3 is TGTGCCTGCGAGAGACTGGAGAGCTCCTACAATGAGCAGTTCTTC. Its protein is CACERLESSYNEQFF.

The chain has TRBV5-4 and TRBJ2-6; TRBD1 aligns across 7 bases. Unmatched junction bases numbered 4, after V lost 4 bases and J lost 0 bases. This CDR3 has 16 residues. CDR1 and CDR2 (germline): SGHNT, YYREEE (reference sequence). The CDR3 is CASSPGQNSGANVLTF. The CDR3 DNA reads TGTGCCAGCAGCCCGGGACAGAACTCTGGGGCCAACGTCCTGACTTTC.

This clone was recorded only once. This CDR3 reads CASSYLAGAEQYF. DNA for the CDR3: TGTGCCAGCAGTTACCTGGCGGGAGCCGAGCAGTACTTC. The chain couples TRBV6-5 to TRBJ2-7; TRBD2 matches at 7 bases. CDR1 and CDR2 (germline): MNHEY, SVGAGI. The V segment lost 2 bases and the J segment 6 bases; nucleotides outside the gene matches: 4. The CDR3 runs 13 residues.

The CDR3 DNA sequence: TGTGCCAGCTCACCACAATCGATGAACAACCCTCGACGGGGCTACACCTTC. Translation: CASSPQSMNNPRRGYTF. This chain uses TRBV18 with TRBJ1-2; unclear D gene. Germline V gene lookup returns CDR1 KGHSH and CDR2 LQKENI. This CDR3 is built from 17 residues. V was cut by 1 base and J by 8 bases, with 23 bases left in between.

The chain links TRBV11-2 to TRBJ2-2; TRBD1 matches at 8 bases. Per the germline V gene, CDR1 is SGHAT and CDR2 is FQNNGV. The CDR3 length is 16 residues. V trimming: 4 bases; J trimming: 5 bases; junction bases outside the gene matches: 9. The CDR3 protein is CASSYYPRGRTGELFF. CDR3 bases: TGTGCCAGCAGCTACTACCCCAGGGGGCGGACCGGGGAGCTGTTTTTT.

In its sample, this clone was seen once. This sequence joins TRBV12-5 and TRBJ2-4; 7 bases fit TRBD1. From germline, CDR1 is LGHNT and CDR2 FRNRAP. The length of the CDR3 is 20 residues. V shed 0 bases, J shed 0 bases, and the junction held 14 bases outside the gene matches. The CDR3 sequence: CASGLVSGTANRLAKNIQYF. The CDR3 bases are TGTGCTAGTGGTTTGGTAAGTGGGACAGCCAATCGACTAGCCAAAAACATTCAGTACTTC.

The chain combines TRBV7-9 with TRBJ2-1; either TRBD1 or TRBD2 may supply D (5 bases each). Germline CDR1 SEHNR, CDR2 FQNEAQ (reference sequence). This CDR3 spans 15 amino acids. V was pared by 5 bases and J by 5 bases, with 16 bases between. CDR3 residues: CASSLPWGSHNEQFF. CDR3 nucleotides: TGTGCCAGCAGCCTACCTTGGGGGTCCCACAATGAGCAGTTCTTC.